This record covers a single T cell receptor (beta chain). Its antigen remains unknown. The data belong to a study of cytotoxic CD8 clonotypes in ibrutinib-treated CLL. Germline CDR1 reads MNHEY; CDR2 reads SMNVEV (reference sequence). This CDR3 spans 16 amino acids. V was clipped by 2 bases and J by 5 bases; unmatched bases: 8. Study-level points and caveats: Whereas clonality rose at ibrutinib response, it declined toward baseline at progression. Measured clonality at baseline was greater than in age-matched healthy donors and tracked with circulating CD8+ T-cell counts.

Sequencing was performed with immunoSEQ multiplex PCR; in TCRdb, only in-frame clones are kept and a portion is missing. Of some 15,000 clones listed, 65% to 70% are singletons. The receptor's source is a human donor with chronic lymphocytic leukemia. The specimen comprised PBMCs, sampled before ibrutinib treatment. The rearrangement joins TRBV27 to TRBJ2-5, with 10 bases matching TRBD2. CDR3 loop: CASSLQSGGVKETQYF. The CDR3 nucleotides read TGTGCCAGCAGTTTACAAAGCGGGGGGGTGAAGGAGACCCAGTACTTC.